Listed below are T cell receptor beta chains from one sample, sequenced in a study of Ad26.COV2.S vaccination and SARS-CoV-2 variants. Assay used: immunoSEQ multiplex PCR; TCRdb lists only in-frame clones, some missing. The table shows roughly 420,000 clones, with roughly 89% occurring only once. The material sequenced was peripheral blood, taken in a trial of Ad26.COV2.S vaccine versus placebo. These receptors were obtained from a person between 18 and 59 years old who received the Ad26.COV2.S COVID-19 vaccine or a placebo. The CDR3 runs from the conserved cysteine through the conserved F or W. The D gene is left open where the match is weak. Clone size is not always given. Where it is, it says once, few, many or a class for expanded clones.

J: TRBJ2-2; D: NA; size: NA; V: TRBV15; DNA: TGTGCCACCAGCAGAGCCCCTGTAGGAGGTTCGGCCGGGGAGCTGTTTTTT; CDR3: CATSRAPVGGSAGELFF
J: TRBJ2-5; D: NA; size: NA; V: TRBV7-2; DNA: TGTGCCAGCGGTCCAAGGGAGACCCAGTACTTC; CDR3: CASGPRETQYF
J: TRBJ2-5; D: NA; size: NA; V: TRBV6-2/TRBV6-3; DNA: TGTGCCAGCAGTTATAGGGTAGAGACCCAGTACTTC; CDR3: CASSYRVETQYF
J: TRBJ1-2; D: TRBD1; size: NA; V: TRBV6-6; DNA: TGTGCCAGCAGTTATTATACAGGGGGTGTCTATGGCTACACCTTC; CDR3: CASSYYTGGVYGYTF
J: TRBJ1-2; D: TRBD1; size: few; V: TRBV9; DNA: TGTGCCAGCAGCGTAGACTCGGGACAGGGGAACTATGGCTACACCTTC; CDR3: CASSVDSGQGNYGYTF
J: TRBJ2-1; D: TRBD1; size: NA; V: TRBV4-1; DNA: TGCGCCAGCCGCCTGAGGACAGGGGGAAATGAGCAGTTCTTC; CDR3: CASRLRTGGNEQFF
J: TRBJ1-5; D: NA; size: few; V: TRBV27; DNA: TGTGCCAGCAGTTTTTCGAGGTACGATCAGCCCCAGCATTTT; CDR3: CASSFSRYDQPQHF
J: TRBJ1-6; D: NA; size: NA; V: TRBV6-5; DNA: TGTGCCAGCACCGACGCGGGGGTCTATAATTCACCCCTCCACTTT; CDR3: CASTDAGVYNSPLHF
J: TRBJ2-2; D: NA; size: NA; V: TRBV28; DNA: TGTGCCAGCAGCGGTCGGCGTAGAACCGGGGAGCTGTTTTTT; CDR3: CASSGRRRTGELFF
J: TRBJ2-5; D: NA; size: NA; V: TRBV2; DNA: TGTGCCAGCACCGAGGGGGTACTGGAGACCCAGTACTTC; CDR3: CASTEGVLETQYF
J: TRBJ2-1; D: TRBD2; size: few; V: TRBV19; DNA: TGTGCCAGTAGTAGACTAGCGGGAGGGCTCGGTGAGCAGTTCTTC; CDR3: CASSRLAGGLGEQFF
J: TRBJ2-2; D: TRBD2; size: NA; V: TRBV7-9; DNA: TGTGCCAGCAGCTGGACTAGCGGGAGCGTCGGGGAGCTGTTTTTT; CDR3: CASSWTSGSVGELFF
J: TRBJ2-1; D: TRBD2; size: NA; V: TRBV7-3; DNA: TGTGCCAGCAGCTTATTCGCACTAGCGGGGGGCAATGAGCAGTTCTTC; CDR3: CASSLFALAGGNEQFF
J: TRBJ2-1; D: NA; size: NA; V: TRBV5-4; DNA: TGTGCCAGCAGCTTGGCCACGGGTTCCTACAATGAGCAGTTCTTC; CDR3: CASSLATGSYNEQFF
J: TRBJ2-6; D: NA; size: NA; V: TRBV5-1; DNA: TGCGCCAGCTTCGATCACTCTGGGGCCAACGTCCTGACTTTC; CDR3: CASFDHSGANVLTF